This T cell receptor beta chain emerged from a study of regulatory T cells in long-lasting Graves disease. The CDR3 is 16 residues long. Looked up from germline, CDR1 is SGHRS and CDR2 is YFSETQ. The time point is: newly diagnosed GD, antithyroid drugs for less than 3 months. PBMC RNA was the source of the TCR library. Patients came through an endocrinology department, and that department was in Xi'an, China. TCR beta libraries were built with iRepertoire HTBI primers and Arm-PCR of CDR3 regions. TCRdb recomputed calls from the multiplex PCR reads with MiXCR, one row per CDR3 protein. This sample has 300,000 to 400,000 distinct CDR3 sequences, with 15% to 19% found just once. This clonotype was seen ten or more times. Relative to the germline gene, one junction end is altered; a read error may explain this.

Sequenced here: peripheral blood mononuclear cells (PBMCs), sampled at new diagnosis, from a patient treated with antithyroid drugs. The receptor's source is a female donor with Graves disease. The chain has TRBV5-1 and TRBJ1-4; D may be TRBD1 (5 bases). The DNA for the CDR3 is TGTGCCAGCAGCAGCTACCTAGGGGTTGCTAATGAAAAACTGTTTTTT. Translation: CASSSYLGVANEKLFF.